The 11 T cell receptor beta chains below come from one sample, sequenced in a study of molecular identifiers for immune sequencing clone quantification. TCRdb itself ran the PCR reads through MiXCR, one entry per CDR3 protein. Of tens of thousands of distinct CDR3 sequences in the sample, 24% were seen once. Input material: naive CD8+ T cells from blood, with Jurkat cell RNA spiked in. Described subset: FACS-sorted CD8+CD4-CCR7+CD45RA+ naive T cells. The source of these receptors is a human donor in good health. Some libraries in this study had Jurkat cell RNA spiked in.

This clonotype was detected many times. This chain's CDR3 is CASSSSGPSTDTQYF. The CDR3 DNA follows: TGTGCCAGCAGTTCTAGCGGACCCAGCACAGATACGCAGTATTTT. V usage is TRBV6-6 and J usage is TRBJ2-3, with 7 nucleotides matching TRBD2. Germline CDR1 is MNHNY and CDR2 is SVGAGI (reference sequence). Germline trimming cut 4 bases from V and 0 bases from J; bases unmatched to any gene: 4. The CDR3 length is 15 residues.

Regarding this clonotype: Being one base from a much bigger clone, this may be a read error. The CDR3 DNA reads TGTGCCGGCAGCTCGCCTGGGACTAGCGGCCTCAATGAGCAGTTCTTC. As protein: CAGSSPGTSGLNEQFF. This chain joins TRBV7-6 and TRBJ2-1; TRBD2 aligns across 11 bases. The germline CDR1 and CDR2 sequences are SGHVS and FNYEAQ. This CDR3 has 16 amino acids.

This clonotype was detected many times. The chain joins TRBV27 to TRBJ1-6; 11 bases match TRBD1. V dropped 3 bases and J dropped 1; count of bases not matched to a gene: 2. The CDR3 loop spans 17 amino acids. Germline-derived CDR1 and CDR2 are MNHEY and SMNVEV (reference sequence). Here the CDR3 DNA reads TGTGCCAGCAGTTTTGGACAGGGGGCTTCCTATAATTCACCCCTCCACTTT. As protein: CASSFGQGASYNSPLHF.

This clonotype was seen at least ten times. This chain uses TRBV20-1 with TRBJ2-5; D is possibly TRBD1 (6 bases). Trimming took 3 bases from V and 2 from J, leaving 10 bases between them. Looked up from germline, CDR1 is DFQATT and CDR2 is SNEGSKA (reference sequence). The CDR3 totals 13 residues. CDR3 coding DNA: TGCAGTGCTAGCTTTGACAGGCAAGAGACCCAGTACTTC. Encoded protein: CSASFDRQETQYF.

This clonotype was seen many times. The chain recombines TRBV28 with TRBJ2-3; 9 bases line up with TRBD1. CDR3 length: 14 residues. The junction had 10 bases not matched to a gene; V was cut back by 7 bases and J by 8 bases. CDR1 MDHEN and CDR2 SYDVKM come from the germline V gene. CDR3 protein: CASTGTGTQGTQYF. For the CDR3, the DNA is TGTGCCAGCACCGGGACAGGGACCCAGGGTACGCAGTATTTT.

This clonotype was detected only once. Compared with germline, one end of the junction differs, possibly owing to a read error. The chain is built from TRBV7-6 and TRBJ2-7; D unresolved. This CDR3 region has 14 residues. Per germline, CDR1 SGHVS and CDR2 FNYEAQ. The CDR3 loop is CASSLALQSYEQYF. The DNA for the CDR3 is TGTGCGAGCAGCTTAGCTTTGCAGTCGTACGAGCAGTACTTC.

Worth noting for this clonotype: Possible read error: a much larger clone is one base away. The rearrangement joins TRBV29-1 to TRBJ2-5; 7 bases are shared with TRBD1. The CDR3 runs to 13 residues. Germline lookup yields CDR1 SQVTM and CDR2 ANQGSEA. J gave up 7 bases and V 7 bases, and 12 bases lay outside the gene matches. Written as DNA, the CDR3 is TGCAGCGCGAATCCGACAGGGCCAGTGACCCAGTACTTC. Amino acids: CSANPTGPVTQYF.

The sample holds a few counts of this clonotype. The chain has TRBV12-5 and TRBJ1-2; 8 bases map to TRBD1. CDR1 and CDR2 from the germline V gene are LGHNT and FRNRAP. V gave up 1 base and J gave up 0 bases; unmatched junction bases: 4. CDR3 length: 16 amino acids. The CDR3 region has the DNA TGTGCTAGTGGTTTGGCAACGGACAGGGCTAACTATGGCTACACCTTC. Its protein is CASGLATDRANYGYTF.

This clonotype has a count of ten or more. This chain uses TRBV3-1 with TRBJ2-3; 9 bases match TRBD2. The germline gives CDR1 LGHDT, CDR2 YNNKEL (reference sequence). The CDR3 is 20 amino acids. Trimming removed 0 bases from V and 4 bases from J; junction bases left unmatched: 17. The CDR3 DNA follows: TGTGCCAGCAGCCAAGATCTCATCGTTACCCTAGCGGGGCACGCAGATACGCAGTATTTT. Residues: CASSQDLIVTLAGHADTQYF.

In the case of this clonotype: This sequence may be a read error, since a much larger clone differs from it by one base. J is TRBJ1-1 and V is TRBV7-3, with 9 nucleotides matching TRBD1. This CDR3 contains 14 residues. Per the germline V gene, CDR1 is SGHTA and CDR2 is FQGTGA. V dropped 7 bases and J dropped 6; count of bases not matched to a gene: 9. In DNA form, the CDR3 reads TGTGCCAGCAACGATGGGACAGGGCATTCTGAAGCTTTCTTT. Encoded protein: CASNDGTGHSEAFF.

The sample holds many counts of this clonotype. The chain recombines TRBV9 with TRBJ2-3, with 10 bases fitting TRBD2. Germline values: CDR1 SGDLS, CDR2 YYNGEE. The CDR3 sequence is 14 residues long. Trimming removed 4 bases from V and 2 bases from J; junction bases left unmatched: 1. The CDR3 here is CASSTSGVTDTQYF. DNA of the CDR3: TGTGCCAGCAGCACTAGCGGGGTCACAGATACGCAGTATTTT.